A single sample is the source of the 15 T cell receptor beta chains below, sequenced in a study of T cells in Graves' hyperthyroidism and ophthalmopathy. TCR beta CDR3 sequences were amplified from RNA transcripts. The HTBI set primed first-round TCR CDR3 RT-PCR. TCRdb re-called the multiplex PCR reads through MiXCR, storing one row per CDR3 protein. Of more than 500,000 distinct CDR3 sequences in the sample, roughly 14% were seen once. Sequenced: blood. These receptors were obtained from a middle-aged woman with Graves' ophthalmopathy.

This chain links TRBV4-1 with TRBJ2-7, with a weak D call TRBD1 (5 bases). V dropped 4 bases and J dropped 3 bases, with 13 bases sitting between them. This CDR3 region has 14 residues. CDR1 and CDR2 from the germline V gene are MGHRA and YSYEKL. This chain's CDR3 is CASSPSAGYYEQYF. Written as DNA, the CDR3 is TGCGCCAGCAGCCCCTCGGCAGGGTACTACGAGCAGTACTTC.

This clonotype was detected ten times or more. The chain uses TRBV27 and TRBJ1-2; possibly TRBD1 for D (5 bases). Germline loops: CDR1 MNHEY, CDR2 SMNVEV (reference sequence). The V gene lost 3 bases and the J gene lost 7 bases, with 15 bases spanning the gap. This CDR3 has 14 residues. CDR3 region: CASSFRALGGGYTF. The CDR3 DNA reads as TGTGCCAGCAGTTTTCGGGCCTTGGGGGGTGGCTACACCTTC.

The chain has TRBV11-2 and TRBJ2-7, with 7 bases lining up with TRBD2. Germline CDR1 and CDR2: SGHAT and FQNNGV. Trimming cost V 4 bases and J 9 bases; bases outside gene matches: 6. The CDR3 extends over 12 amino acids. CDR3 in amino acids: CASSWERDGQYF. The CDR3 DNA reads as TGTGCCAGCAGCTGGGAGCGGGACGGGCAGTACTTC.

As concerns this clonotype: The junction and the germline gene differ at one end; a read error may be behind it. The CDR3 region has the DNA TGCAGCGTACAATGGGGAGGACGAGATATGACCTACGAGCTGTACTTC. Protein: CSVQWGGRDMTYELYF. The chain couples TRBV29-1 to TRBJ2-7, with D possibly being TRBD2 (6 bases). The germline V gene encodes CDR1 SQVTM and CDR2 ANQGSEA. The CDR3 runs to 16 residues.

This clonotype was observed many times. This chain links TRBV30 with TRBJ2-5; unclear D gene. The CDR3 loop spans 10 amino acids. Per germline, CDR1 GTSNPN and CDR2 SVGIG (reference sequence). The germline V and J ends were trimmed by 2 bases and 5 bases, with 3 bases remaining between them. In DNA, the CDR3 is TGTGCCTGGAGTCTGGAGACCCAGTACTTC. Amino acids: CAWSLETQYF.

This rearrangement joins TRBV6-1 to TRBJ2-5, with D perhaps TRBD1 or TRBD2 (5 bases each). The germline V and J ends were trimmed by 6 bases and 9 bases, with 20 bases remaining between them. CDR1 is MNHNS and CDR2 is SASEGT in the germline V gene. The CDR3 has 14 residues. As DNA, the CDR3 is TGTGCCAGCAGGCTCCCGGGACCAGCTCGGGCCCAGTACTTC. Residues: CASRLPGPARAQYF.

This clonotype was seen only a few times. This may be a read error: a much more frequent sequence differs by one nucleotide. This sequence joins TRBV27 and TRBJ2-6; no clear D. V was shortened by 6 bases and J by 1 base, with 7 bases between the two germline ends. CDR1 and CDR2 (germline): MNHEY, SMNVEV (reference sequence). The CDR3 runs to 14 residues. The CDR3 region has the DNA TGTGCCAGCAGATTCCTATCTGGGGCCAACGTCCTGACTTTC. This translates into CASRFLSGANVLTF.

This clonotype has more than one count but fewer than ten. The chain combines TRBV5-1 with TRBJ2-5; 7 bases line up with TRBD1. Per the germline V gene, CDR1 is SGHRS and CDR2 is YFSETQ. This CDR3 region has 14 residues. V lost 0 bases to trimming and J lost 6 bases; unmatched junction nucleotides: 5. CDR3 residues: CASSLVGGMKTQYF. The DNA of the CDR3 is TGCGCCAGCAGCTTGGTAGGGGGCATGAAGACCCAGTACTTC.

Many counts were recorded for this clonotype. The V gene is TRBV7-2, the J gene TRBJ2-2; D unresolved. Between the trimmed V and J ends, which lost 3 bases and 0 bases, there was a span of 5 bases. Germline V gene lookup returns CDR1 SGHTA and CDR2 FQGNSA. This CDR3 has 14 residues. CDR3 nucleotides: TGTGCCAGCAGCTTTGGATCGAACACCGGGGAGCTGTTTTTT. It codes for CASSFGSNTGELFF.

This clonotype was recorded many times. The rearrangement links TRBV7-2 to TRBJ2-2; 8 nucleotides agree with TRBD2. The CDR3 runs 15 residues. The germline V gene encodes CDR1 SGHTA and CDR2 FQGNSA. Trimming removed 6 bases from V and 4 bases from J; junction bases left unmatched: 7. In nucleotides, the CDR3 is TGTGCCAGCAGTCCGGGACTAGGAGGCACCGGGGAGCTGTTTTTT. This sequence encodes CASSPGLGGTGELFF.

The chain couples TRBV20-1 to TRBJ2-2; D remains unclear. The CDR3 contains 10 residues. Germline V gene data show CDR1 as DFQATT and CDR2 as SNEGSKA (reference sequence). V dropped 6 bases and J dropped 7 bases, with 6 bases sitting between them. The CDR3, as DNA: TGCAGTGCCCGATACGGGGAGCTGTTTTTT. It encodes CSARYGELFF.

This clonotype was recorded many times. This rearrangement joins TRBV12-3 or TRBV12-4 to TRBJ2-7, with 10 bases lining up with TRBD2. V lost 0 bases and J lost 4; bases outside the gene matches: 3. The CDR3 extends over 15 amino acids. CDR3 nucleotides: TGTGCCAGCAGTTTAGCGGGACTAGCGAGGTACGAGCAGTACTTC. Translation gives CASSLAGLARYEQYF.

This clonotype occurred many times. V usage is TRBV12-3 or TRBV12-4 and J usage is TRBJ1-1; D gene unclear. Trimming shortened V by 7 bases and J by 5 bases, and 11 bases separated the two germline ends. CDR3 length: 12 amino acids. CDR3 residues: CASTLGKTEAFF. The CDR3 DNA reads as TGTGCCAGCACCCTTGGTAAGACTGAAGCTTTCTTT.

This clonotype was seen many times. The CDR3: CASSEWDTANEQYF. The CDR3, as DNA: TGTGCCAGCAGTGAATGGGACACCGCCAACGAGCAGTACTTC. The chain is built from TRBV2 and TRBJ2-7, with D maybe TRBD1 (6 bases). Germline V gene sequence: CDR1 SNHLY, CDR2 FYNNEI. The ends were cut back, 2 bases at V and 5 bases at J, with 13 bases in the middle. The CDR3 is 14 residues long. Full variable domain (missing parts from reference TRBV2 and TRBJ2-7): EPEVTQTPSHQVTQMGQEVILRCVPISNHLYFYWYRQILGQKVEFLVSFYNNEISEKSEIFDDQFSVERPDGSNFTLKIRSTKLEDSAMYFCASSEWDTANEQYFGPGTRLTVT.

The table lists this clonotype with many counts. One base away lies a much larger clone, so this may be a sequencing read error. The chain is built from TRBV12-3 or TRBV12-4 and TRBJ1-2; D uncertain. The CDR3 is 18 amino acids. The ends were cut back, 4 bases at V and 2 bases at J, with 23 bases in the middle. The DNA for the CDR3 is TGTGCCAGCAGTTACACGGCGGAGGGCGGAGATTGGAACTATGGCTACACCTTC. As protein: CASSYTAEGGDWNYGYTF.